Listed below are T cell receptor beta chains from one sample, sequenced in a study of T-cell memory formation after mild COVID-19. TCRdb redid the calling of the 5' RACE reads with MiXCR, one entry per CDR3 protein. The repertoire holds tens of thousands of distinct CDR3 sequences, around 30% seen once, with roughly 41% in the top ten. Sequenced: PBMCs or a T cell subset sorted from them (not recorded which). The receptors originated from a man in his late teens or twenties who had mild COVID-19 (a few samples of this study predate the infection). Cell type and time point are not known. Both conserved end residues are part of each CDR3. Each record gives: V gene, J gene, CDR3 protein.

>TRBV6-5|TRBJ1-2
CASAGTAVYGYTF
>TRBV7-2|TRBJ2-1
CASSFGTGGSEQFF
>TRBV27|TRBJ2-7
CASSTLQGVVGEQYF
>TRBV7-9|TRBJ1-5
CASIPPMGNQPQHF
>TRBV4-1|TRBJ1-5
CASSQGPGLNSNQPQHF
>TRBV15|TRBJ2-7
CATSDSEFSYEQYF
>TRBV3-1|TRBJ2-5
CASSPRASNSETQYF
>TRBV4-3|TRBJ2-2
CASSQEVNPGRATGELFF
>TRBV11-2|TRBJ2-3
CASRAPSADTQYF
>TRBV5-1|TRBJ1-1
CASSLSGAGATEAFF
>TRBV7-9|TRBJ1-4
CASSLDLWLNEKLFF
>TRBV5-6|TRBJ2-6
CASSLRRVGANVLTF
>TRBV2|TRBJ2-3
CASSDRGPRRTQYF
>TRBV11-2|TRBJ2-2
CASTPSSSGELFF
>TRBV7-9|TRBJ2-2
CASSDKVGTGRGELFF
>TRBV15|TRBJ2-5
CATSAESGWAETQYF
>TRBV5-1|TRBJ2-5
CASSLAEETQYF
>TRBV4-1|TRBJ2-1
CASSQERRVDEQFF
>TRBV7-2|TRBJ1-5
CASSPYVSNQPQHF
>TRBV4-3|TRBJ2-4
CASSQDRILAKNIQYF
>TRBV10-3|TRBJ2-5
CAITGGLEETQYF
>TRBV7-8|TRBJ2-2
CASIREGDTGELFF
>TRBV11-2|TRBJ2-1
CASSRRGGIYNEQFF
>TRBV10-3|TRBJ1-3
CAISESMQGPGNTIYF
>TRBV27|TRBJ2-5
CASTPHAGQETQYF
>TRBV20-1|TRBJ2-5
CSADRGSQETQYF
>TRBV7-2|TRBJ2-7
CASSSGTGGLRDEQYF
>TRBV7-2|TRBJ2-7
CASSFGVSYEQYF
>TRBV4-1|TRBJ2-1
CASSLSVGGYEQFF
>TRBV12-3/TRBV12-4|TRBJ2-2
CASRPTRGSGGAVTGELFF
>TRBV7-9|TRBJ2-3
CASSLSPGLAGTDTQYF
>TRBV6-5|TRBJ2-1
CASSRRESYNEQFF
>TRBV12-3/TRBV12-4|TRBJ2-3
CASSEDIAGASTDTQYF
>TRBV20-1|TRBJ2-2
CSARDRGVYTGELFF
>TRBV6-5|TRBJ1-1
CASSYSTRTEAFF
>TRBV9|TRBJ2-5
CASSVEGQQETQYF
>TRBV28|TRBJ1-5
CASSLGQPQHF